The 32 T cell receptor beta chains given below trace back to one sample, sequenced in a study of blood T cell repertoires in COVID-19. Using immunoSEQ multiplex PCR, the repertoire was profiled, and TCRdb retains in-frame clones only, with some absent. The table lists hundreds of thousands of clones, 85% to 90% of them singletons, with 3% in the top ten. The sequencing sample was made of peripheral blood. The receptors shown here come from a human donor in a cohort sampled during active COVID-19.

The gene calls are TRBV6-1 and TRBJ1-4; 7 nucleotides agree with TRBD1. The V and J ends lost 3 bases and 3 bases, in that order; junction bases with no gene match: 1. CDR1 and CDR2 (germline): MNHNS, SASEGT. The CDR3 contains 14 residues. Written as DNA, the CDR3 is TGTGCCAGCAGTGAGACAGGGTCTAATGAAAAACTGTTTTTT. It translates to CASSETGSNEKLFF.

This clone was recorded only once. The rearrangement joins TRBV28 to TRBJ2-2; 11 bases align to TRBD1. This CDR3 is 14 amino acids long. V was clipped by 11 bases and J by 4 bases; unmatched bases: 6. The germline V gene has CDR1 MDHEN and CDR2 SYDVKM. DNA of the CDR3: TGTGCCGGGAAGGGACAGGGGGTCACCGGGGAGCTGTTTTTT. Translating it yields CAGKGQGVTGELFF. Together with reference TRBV28 and TRBJ2-2, the CDR3 gives the full variable domain: DVKVTQSSRYLVKRTGEKVFLECVQDMDHENMFWYRQDPGLGLRLIYFSYDVKMKEKGDIPEGYSVSREKKERFSLILESASTNQTSMYLCAGKGQGVTGELFFGEGSRLTVL.

The rearrangement links TRBV30 to TRBJ2-1; TRBD2 is a possible D gene (5 bases). Germline CDR1 GTSNPN, CDR2 SVGIG (reference sequence). V was shortened by 0 bases and J by 4 bases, with 7 bases between the two germline ends. CDR3 length: 13 residues. CDR3 coding DNA: TGTGCCTGGAGTGTAACGGGATACAATGAGCAGTTCTTC. It codes for CAWSVTGYNEQFF.

The chain combines TRBV19 with TRBJ2-7, with 11 bases aligning to TRBD2. The CDR3 length is 18 residues. V shed 2 bases, J shed 0 bases, and the junction held 9 bases outside the gene matches. The germline CDR1 and CDR2 sequences are LNHDA and SQIVND (reference sequence). The CDR3 protein is CASSIRLAGYEHSYEQYF. The CDR3 coding sequence is TGTGCCAGTAGTATACGACTAGCGGGATACGAACACTCCTACGAGCAGTACTTC.

The rearrangement uses TRBV6-5 and TRBJ2-7; 7 bases agree with TRBD1. The CDR3 has 15 amino acids. CDR1 is MNHEY and CDR2 is SVGAGI in the germline V gene. J was trimmed by 3 bases and V by 0 bases; bases with no gene match: 5. CDR3 loop: CASSYSGTDYYEQYF. The CDR3 bases are TGTGCCAGCAGTTACTCCGGGACAGACTACTACGAGCAGTACTTC.

The CDR3 DNA is TGTGCCAGCAGCCAAGACCCTAGCGGGGGGATCCAAGAGACCCAGTACTTC. It is translated as CASSQDPSGGIQETQYF. The rearrangement links TRBV4-2 to TRBJ2-5; 11 bases line up with TRBD2. The CDR3 spans 17 residues. The germline gives CDR1 LGHNA, CDR2 YNFKEQ. The trim removed 0 bases at V and 1 base at J, leaving 4 bases unmatched.

The chain links TRBV5-6 to TRBJ2-1; D remains unclear. Trimming stripped 0 bases from V and 8 bases from J, with 9 bases between. CDR1 and CDR2 from the germline V gene are SGHDT and YYEEEE. The CDR3 spans 13 residues. Here the CDR3 DNA reads TGTGCCAGCAGCTTGGTAGATCAATATGAGCAGTTCTTC. Protein product: CASSLVDQYEQFF.

The gene calls are TRBV9 and TRBJ1-4; possible D gene TRBD1, 6 bases. The CDR3 sequence is 16 residues long. The V gene's germline CDR1 is SGDLS and CDR2 YYNGEE. Trimming shortened V by 2 bases and J by 6 bases, and 17 bases separated the two germline ends. CDR3 sequence: CASSVGGRGKDEKLFF. The CDR3 DNA is TGTGCCAGCAGCGTTGGAGGCAGGGGAAAAGATGAAAAACTGTTTTTT.

The chain carries TRBV4-1 and TRBJ2-1; the match to TRBD2 covers 14 bases. Germline CDR1 and CDR2: MGHRA and YSYEKL. The CDR3 totals 16 residues. V lost 3 bases and J lost 7; bases outside the gene matches: 5. CDR3 DNA: TGCGCCAGCAGCCATCGACTAGCGGGGGGGCAGAATGAGCAGTTCTTC. Its translation is CASSHRLAGGQNEQFF.

This chain joins TRBV3-1 (or the pseudogene TRBV3-2) and TRBJ1-5; the match to TRBD1 covers 10 bases. The ends lost 5 bases at V and 7 bases at J; junction bases unmatched: 14. Germline CDR1 LGHDT, CDR2 YNNKEL (reference sequence). The CDR3 has 17 amino acids. The CDR3 nucleotides read TGTGCCAGCAGCTCTCGTCTCGTGACAGGGGGCAGACAGCCCCAGCATTTT. Amino acid sequence: CASSSRLVTGGRQPQHF.

The chain recombines TRBV4-1 with TRBJ1-5, with a possible D match to TRBD1 (5 bases). The CDR3 extends over 14 amino acids. Per the germline V gene, CDR1 is MGHRA and CDR2 is YSYEKL. Trimming left V 0 bases short and J 9 bases short, with 12 bases between. CDR3 amino acids: CASSQDWEGTPQHF. CDR3 DNA: TGCGCCAGCAGCCAAGATTGGGAGGGGACGCCCCAGCATTTT.

This chain links TRBV12-1 with TRBJ2-7; the table's D call, TRBD1, was not checked against the DNA. TRBV12-1 is deemed a pseudogene. This CDR3 has 15 amino acids. The CDR3: CASSWDRDRGYEQYF. CDR3 DNA: TGTGCCAGCAGCTGGGACCGGGACAGGGGATACGAGCAGTACTTC.

The chain employs TRBV27 and TRBJ2-2, with TRBD2 matching over 13 bases. The germline V gene has CDR1 MNHEY and CDR2 SMNVEV (reference sequence). The CDR3 length is 15 residues. V shed 6 bases, J shed 4 bases, and the junction held 2 bases outside the gene matches. The CDR3 coding sequence is TGTGCCAGCAGCCGGACTAGCGGGAGCACCGGGGAGCTGTTTTTT. It specifies CASSRTSGSTGELFF.

This chain uses TRBV5-1 with TRBJ2-3; 10 bases agree with TRBD2. Per germline, CDR1 SGHRS and CDR2 YFSETQ. The CDR3 runs to 15 residues. The J segment lost 5 bases and the V segment lost 5 bases, leaving 8 bases of the junction unmatched. CDR3 sequence reads: CASSTAGGLIDTQYF. DNA for the CDR3: TGCGCCAGCAGTACAGCGGGGGGGCTTATAGATACGCAGTATTTT.

In its sample, this clone was seen many times. The J gene is TRBJ1-1, the V gene TRBV29-1, with D perhaps TRBD1 (5 bases). Germline CDR1 is SQVTM and CDR2 is ANQGSEA. The CDR3 loop spans 14 amino acids. The V end lost 6 bases, the J end lost 4 bases, and 18 bases lay between the germline ends. The CDR3 loop reads CSVFISGWGTEAFF. The CDR3, as DNA: TGCAGCGTCTTTATCTCAGGGTGGGGCACTGAAGCTTTCTTT.

This clone was detected only once. This CDR3 reads CASRGGTGEQFF. The CDR3, as DNA: TGTGCCAGCAGGGGCGGGACCGGTGAGCAGTTCTTC. The chain combines TRBV6-5 with TRBJ2-1; TRBD2 is a possible D gene (6 bases). The germline gives CDR1 MNHEY, CDR2 SVGAGI. With 6 bases removed from V and 9 bases from J, the gap between germline ends came to 12 bases. The CDR3 is 12 residues long.

This chain uses TRBV3-1 (or the pseudogene TRBV3-2) with TRBJ2-1, with D tentatively TRBD1 (6 bases). This CDR3 has 13 residues. Germline CDR1 LGHDT, CDR2 YNNKEL (reference sequence). V lost 0 bases, J lost 11 bases, and 11 bases lay in between. CDR3 region: CASSQDRDTKQFF. The DNA of the CDR3 is TGTGCCAGCAGCCAAGACCGGGACACTAAGCAGTTCTTC.

The chain combines TRBV7-9 with TRBJ2-1, with D possibly matching TRBD2 (7 bases). Germline lookup yields CDR1 SEHNR and CDR2 FQNEAQ (reference sequence). CDR3 length: 14 amino acids. V gave up 1 base and J gave up 7 bases, with 11 bases separating them. The CDR3 DNA is TGTGCCAGCAGCTTAGTCGGGGGGCCGAATGAGCAGTTCTTC. Its protein product is CASSLVGGPNEQFF.

V gene TRBV23-1 combines with J gene TRBJ1-5; 7 bases agree with TRBD1. TRBV23-1 is identified as an open reading frame with a role that is uncertain. The J segment lost 5 bases and the V segment lost 4 bases, leaving 17 bases of the junction unmatched. This CDR3 is 18 amino acids long. The CDR3 DNA is TGCGCCAGCAGTCCATTTTTTCAGAATCGGACAGGAGATCAGCCCCAGCATTTT. This encodes CASSPFFQNRTGDQPQHF.

The V call is TRBV3-1 (or the pseudogene TRBV3-2), the J call TRBJ2-3, with 8 bases fitting TRBD2. Losses at the gene ends were 2 bases for V and 2 bases for J; bases not matched to a gene: 6. Germline values: CDR1 LGHDT, CDR2 YNNKEL (reference sequence). The CDR3 runs 16 residues. The CDR3 DNA follows: TGTGCCAGCAGCCAACAAGCGGGGGCGAACACAGATACGCAGTATTTT. Its translation: CASSQQAGANTDTQYF.

The chain links TRBV2 to TRBJ1-1; D uncertain. V gave up 3 bases and J gave up 1 base, with 15 bases separating them. CDR1 is SNHLY, CDR2 FYNNEI, per germline. The CDR3 is 16 amino acids. CDR3 sequence (DNA): TGTGCCAGCAGTGAGTGGTTGAGGGATCAGAACACTGAAGCTTTCTTT. Amino acid sequence: CASSEWLRDQNTEAFF.

The chain joins TRBV28 to TRBJ1-4; 7 bases agree with TRBD1. CDR3 length equals 18 residues. Trimming took 2 bases from V and 0 from J; bases not matched to a gene: 9. Germline CDR1 reads MDHEN; CDR2 reads SYDVKM. The CDR3 spells CASSLDAGGLATNEKLFF. The DNA for the CDR3 is TGTGCCAGCAGTTTAGACGCAGGGGGACTCGCAACTAATGAAAAACTGTTTTTT.

This clone was recorded only once. The J gene is TRBJ2-2, the V gene TRBV5-4, with 8 bases lining up with TRBD1. Trimming removed 3 bases from V and 7 bases from J; junction bases left unmatched: 14. Germline V gene lookup returns CDR1 SGHNT and CDR2 YYREEE (reference sequence). The length of the CDR3 is 17 residues. Written as DNA, the CDR3 is TGTGCCAGCAGCTCCGGACAGGGCCACTATGAGGGCGGGGAGCTGTTTTTT. Its translation: CASSSGQGHYEGGELFF.

CDR3 sequence (DNA): TGTGCCAGCAGGGCCCCCGGGTATGGCTACACCTTC. Translating gives CASRAPGYGYTF. The rearrangement links TRBV28 to TRBJ1-2; no definite D call. V was shortened by 6 bases and J by 5 bases, with 10 bases between the two germline ends. This CDR3 comprises 12 residues. Germline CDR1 is MDHEN and CDR2 is SYDVKM.

The chain is built from TRBV7-3 and TRBJ2-2; 12 bases are a match to TRBD2. CDR3 length: 21 amino acids. The germline gives CDR1 SGHTA, CDR2 FQGTGA. J gave up 0 bases and V 2 bases, and 13 bases lay outside the gene matches. The chain's CDR3 is CASSLLWLGGLAGANTGELFF. CDR3 in DNA: TGTGCCAGCAGCTTACTTTGGTTGGGGGGACTAGCGGGCGCGAACACCGGGGAGCTGTTTTTT.

This clone was recorded a few times. V and J are TRBV11-2 and TRBJ1-4; D gene ambiguous. The V gene lost 2 bases and the J gene lost 8 bases, with 15 bases spanning the gap. Germline CDR1 is SGHAT and CDR2 is FQNNGV. The length of the CDR3 is 15 residues. The CDR3 sequence is CASSLKWAASEKLFF. CDR3 coding DNA: TGTGCCAGCAGCTTAAAATGGGCAGCCTCCGAAAAACTGTTTTTT.

CDR3 sequence reads: CASSVGQGASGELFF. CDR3 in DNA: TGTGCCAGCAGCGTCGGACAGGGGGCCTCCGGGGAGCTGTTTTTT. The chain is built from TRBV5-6 and TRBJ2-2, with 11 bases matching TRBD1. V gave up 4 bases and J gave up 6 bases; unmatched junction bases: 5. Germline V CDR1 and CDR2: SGHDT, YYEEEE. This CDR3 is built from 15 residues.

This chain links TRBV4-1 with TRBJ2-3, with TRBD1 identical over 8 bases. This CDR3 region has 12 residues. Germline V gene sequence: CDR1 MGHRA, CDR2 YSYEKL. The trim removed 4 bases at V and 9 bases at J, leaving 3 bases unmatched. CDR3 residues: CASSPDRGTQYF. CDR3 DNA: TGCGCCAGCAGCCCAGACAGGGGCACGCAGTATTTT.

CDR3 bases: TGCGCCAGCAGTGTGGGAGGGATAGGTCAGCCCCAGCATTTT. It codes for CASSVGGIGQPQHF. V and J are TRBV10-2 and TRBJ1-5; D gene unclear. V shed 4 bases and J shed 6 bases, with 13 bases lying between them. The V gene's germline CDR1 is WSHSY and CDR2 SAAADI. This CDR3 has 14 amino acids.

The chain is built from TRBV24-1 and TRBJ2-6; TRBD2 is a possible D gene (5 bases). The length of the CDR3 is 14 residues. Trimming took off 11 bases at V and 1 base at J, with 11 bases between the two ends. Germline V gene sequence: CDR1 KGHDR, CDR2 SFDVKD. CDR3 region: CAIARGSGANVLTF. The CDR3 nucleotides are TGTGCCATCGCCCGAGGGTCTGGGGCCAACGTCCTGACTTTC.

CDR3: CATSDYRGLDQPQHF. The DNA of the CDR3 is TGTGCCACCAGTGATTACAGGGGGCTGGATCAGCCCCAGCATTTT. The chain carries TRBV24-1 and TRBJ1-5, with TRBD1 matching 9 bases. The trim removed 2 bases at V and 5 bases at J, leaving 3 bases unmatched. Germline V gene lookup returns CDR1 KGHDR and CDR2 SFDVKD. This CDR3 region has 15 residues.

This clone was counted a single time. This chain uses TRBV2 with TRBJ2-1; D gene unclear. With 3 bases removed from V and 7 bases from J, the gap between germline ends came to 10 bases. Germline V CDR1 and CDR2: SNHLY, FYNNEI. This CDR3 region has 13 residues. The CDR3 coding sequence is TGTGCCAGCAGTGACAGGTCAAGGAATGAGCAGTTCTTC. Amino acid sequence: CASSDRSRNEQFF.